A single sample is the source of the 30 T cell receptor beta chains below, sequenced in a study of T cells after yellow fever vaccination. TCRdb fed the 5' RACE reads into MiXCR, producing one record per CDR3 protein. The table has some 350,000 distinct CDR3 sequences, roughly 4.3% seen once. This specimen was PBMCs, taken 5 days after the yellow fever booster vaccination. These receptors were taken from a man aged 18 to 29 who received the YFV17D yellow fever vaccine.

This clonotype was recorded at least ten times. This chain connects TRBV5-1 to TRBJ1-2; 10 positions match TRBD1. This CDR3 is 15 amino acids long. The J segment lost 4 bases and the V segment lost 4 bases, leaving 7 bases of the junction unmatched. Germline CDR1 and CDR2: SGHRS and YFSETQ. Here the CDR3 reads CASSLGTGDTYGYTF. In nucleotides, the CDR3 is TGCGCCAGCAGCCTCGGGACAGGGGATACCTATGGCTACACCTTC.

This clonotype was detected ten times or more. The chain joins TRBV5-5 to TRBJ1-3; TRBD1 aligns across 9 bases. The CDR3 has 15 amino acids. Germline CDR1 is SGHKS and CDR2 is YYEKEE (reference sequence). V lost 4 bases to trimming and J lost 4 bases; unmatched junction nucleotides: 6. CDR3 sequence: CASSGRTGAGNTIYF. The CDR3 nucleotides are TGTGCCAGCAGCGGACGGACAGGGGCAGGAAACACCATATATTTT.

The CDR3 DNA reads as TGTGCCAGCAGTCCACCCGGACTAGCGGGGGGGCGGGATGAGCAGTTCTTC. It is translated as CASSPPGLAGGRDEQFF. The chain carries TRBV28 and TRBJ2-1; TRBD2 matches 15 bases. The CDR3 consists of 17 residues. The ends lost 5 bases at V and 8 bases at J; junction bases unmatched: 10. Germline loops: CDR1 MDHEN, CDR2 SYDVKM. The full variable domain, in which reference TRBV28 and TRBJ2-1 provide the parts outside the CDR3, is DVKVTQSSRYLVKRTGEKVFLECVQDMDHENMFWYRQDPGLGLRLIYFSYDVKMKEKGDIPEGYSVSREKKERFSLILESASTNQTSMYLCASSPPGLAGGRDEQFFGPGTRLTVL.

This clonotype was seen repeatedly, ten times or more. The chain uses TRBV5-1 and TRBJ2-1; the match to TRBD1 covers 8 bases. The germline gives CDR1 SGHRS, CDR2 YFSETQ. V gave up 1 base and J gave up 10 bases; unmatched junction bases: 4. The CDR3 covers 13 residues. As DNA, the CDR3 is TGCGCCAGCAGCTTGAGGGGACAGGACGAGCAGTTCTTC. This encodes CASSLRGQDEQFF.

This clonotype was seen repeatedly, ten times or more. V and J are TRBV7-6 and TRBJ2-3; possibly TRBD2 for D (6 bases). There are 16 residues in the CDR3. The ends were cut back, 0 bases at V and 0 bases at J, with 10 bases in the middle. Per the germline V gene, CDR1 is SGHVS and CDR2 is FNYEAQ. CDR3 sequence: CASSLAGGPSTDTQYF. Here the CDR3 DNA reads TGTGCCAGCAGCTTAGCGGGGGGACCTAGCACAGATACGCAGTATTTT.

This clonotype was seen more than once but under ten times. The V and J genes are TRBV5-1 and TRBJ1-2; the match to TRBD1 covers 9 bases. This CDR3 is built from 15 residues. Germline V gene sequence: CDR1 SGHRS, CDR2 YFSETQ. Losses at the gene ends were 4 bases for V and 6 bases for J; bases not matched to a gene: 10. Written as DNA, the CDR3 is TGCGCCAGCAGCCCATTTGGGGACAGGGTCAATGGCTACACCTTC. It translates to CASSPFGDRVNGYTF.

At least ten counts were recorded for this clonotype. The chain couples TRBV4-2 to TRBJ1-1; no clear D gene. V dropped 3 bases and J dropped 0 bases, with 17 bases sitting between them. The CDR3 covers 17 residues. Per the germline V gene, CDR1 is LGHNA and CDR2 is YNFKEQ. CDR3 amino acids: CASSHQPVGIMNTEAFF. The CDR3 nucleotides are TGTGCCAGCAGCCACCAACCTGTGGGAATTATGAACACTGAAGCTTTCTTT.

A few counts support this clonotype. The V call is TRBV7-3, the J call TRBJ1-1, with D perhaps matching TRBD1 (5 bases). Between the trimmed V and J ends, which lost 4 bases and 6 bases, there was a span of 12 bases. The CDR3 sequence is 13 residues long. Germline V gives CDR1 SGHTA, CDR2 FQGTGA. The CDR3 region is CASSSSTAPEAFF. The DNA for the CDR3 is TGTGCCAGCAGCTCCTCGACAGCGCCTGAAGCTTTCTTT.

This clonotype has only a few counts. The gene calls are TRBV11-2 and TRBJ1-2; no firm D call. Trimming took off 2 bases at V and 8 bases at J, with 24 bases between the two ends. Germline values: CDR1 SGHAT, CDR2 FQNNGV. The CDR3 is 17 amino acids. CDR3 bases: TGTGCCAGCAGCTTATCTAAGCTAGGCACGGCGTTAGGGGGCTACACCTTC. Amino acids: CASSLSKLGTALGGYTF.

This clonotype has ten or more counts. The V call is TRBV6-2 or TRBV6-3, the J call TRBJ2-5; no reliable D call. V lost 6 bases to trimming and J lost 0 bases, with 14 bases between them. Germline loops: CDR1 MNHEY, CDR2 SVGEGT. The CDR3 extends over 15 amino acids. The CDR3 loop reads CASSSGQTDQETQYF. CDR3 DNA sequence: TGTGCCAGCAGCTCCGGGCAAACAGACCAAGAGACCCAGTACTTC.

A word on this clonotype: One end of the junction varies from germline; a read error may be responsible. The V and J genes are TRBV6-4 and TRBJ1-1; D gene ambiguous. The CDR3 has 13 amino acids. Germline V gene sequence: CDR1 MRHNA, CDR2 SNTAGT. DNA of the CDR3: TGTGCCAACAGTTTTGACGGCAACACTGAAGCTTTCTTT. Amino acid sequence: CANSFDGNTEAFF.

This clonotype was counted many times. The chain joins TRBV7-2 to TRBJ2-7; TRBD2 might be the D (5 bases). CDR1 is SGHTA, CDR2 FQGNSA, per germline. V dropped 1 base and J dropped 6 bases, with 10 bases sitting between them. The CDR3 is 13 amino acids. The CDR3 is CASSLGLASEQYF. CDR3 in DNA: TGTGCCAGCAGCTTAGGTCTAGCTTCCGAGCAGTACTTC.

This clonotype was counted ten times or more. V is TRBV20-1 and J is TRBJ1-1; D is perhaps TRBD1 (5 bases). Germline values: CDR1 DFQATT, CDR2 SNEGSKA (reference sequence). CDR3 size: 14 residues. Trimming left V 1 base short and J 0 bases short, with 9 bases between. The CDR3 nucleotides read TGCAGTGCTAGAGTTCCAGGGTTGAACACTGAAGCTTTCTTT. Translation gives CSARVPGLNTEAFF.

This clonotype appeared many times. The chain combines TRBV6-5 with TRBJ2-6; 8 positions agree with TRBD2. Unmatched junction bases numbered 13, after V lost 6 bases and J lost 0 bases. The CDR3 has 19 amino acids. Germline CDR1 and CDR2: MNHEY and SVGAGI. CDR3 DNA sequence: TGTGCCAGCAGCCTCTTCCCAGCGGGGGTTCCCTCTGGGGCCAACGTCCTGACTTTC. Its translation: CASSLFPAGVPSGANVLTF.

This clonotype has at least ten counts. The chain couples TRBV4-2 to TRBJ2-7, with TRBD2 matching 9 bases. With 0 bases clipped from V and 4 bases from J, the junction kept 10 bases outside the gene matches. In germline, CDR1 is LGHNA, CDR2 YNFKEQ. This CDR3 is built from 17 residues. The CDR3 nucleotides are TGTGCCAGCAGCCAAGATCTAGCGGGGTTGTCCGGGTACGAGCAGTACTTC. This sequence encodes CASSQDLAGLSGYEQYF.

This clonotype was counted many times. This sequence joins TRBV6-2 or TRBV6-3 and TRBJ2-7; no clear D. Germline CDR1 and CDR2: MNHEY and SVGEGT. V was trimmed by 5 bases and J by 3 bases, leaving 11 bases between them. CDR3 length: 13 residues. The CDR3 region has the DNA TGTGCCAGCAGTGAAGTCAACCTCTACGAGCAGTACTTC. As protein: CASSEVNLYEQYF.

This clonotype was picked up many times. This sequence joins TRBV18 and TRBJ2-4, with a weak D call TRBD2 (6 bases). CDR1 and CDR2 from the germline V gene are KGHSH and LQKENI. The CDR3 sequence is 12 residues long. The V end was cut by 3 bases, the J end by 8 bases, with 8 bases between. CDR3 residues: CASSPGEDIQYF. The CDR3 DNA reads TGTGCCAGCTCACCTGGGGAGGACATTCAGTACTTC. Full variable domain (missing parts from reference TRBV18 and TRBJ2-4): NAGVMQNPRHLVRRRGQEARLRCSPMKGHSHVYWYRQLPEEGLKFMVYLQKENIIDESGMPKERFSAEFPKEGPSILRIQQVVRGDSAAYFCASSPGEDIQYFGAGTRLSVL.

This clonotype was observed a few times. This chain joins TRBV4-2 and TRBJ2-5; a weak D match, TRBD2 (5 bases). The V and J ends lost 0 bases and 4 bases respectively, with 15 bases between them. The germline CDR1 and CDR2 sequences are LGHNA and YNFKEQ. The CDR3 has 16 amino acids. The CDR3 spells CASSQELQLGRETQYF. The CDR3 nucleotides are TGTGCCAGCAGCCAAGAATTACAGTTAGGGAGAGAGACCCAGTACTTC.

In its sample, this clonotype was seen a few times. The V call is TRBV5-6, the J call TRBJ2-1; 7 nucleotides match TRBD1. Germline lookup yields CDR1 SGHDT and CDR2 YYEEEE. J lost 0 bases, V lost 2 bases, and 5 bases had no gene match. This CDR3 has 16 amino acids. The CDR3 region is CASSFRTGLSYNEQFF. CDR3 DNA sequence: TGTGCCAGCAGCTTCAGGACAGGACTCTCCTACAATGAGCAGTTCTTC. The full variable domain, completed using reference TRBV5-6 and TRBJ2-1, is DAGVTQSPTHLIKTRGQQVTLRCSPKSGHDTVSWYQQALGQGPQFIFQYYEEEERQRGNFPDRFSGHQFPNYSSELNVNALLLGDSALYLCASSFRTGLSYNEQFFGPGTRLTVL.

The rearrangement joins TRBV28 to TRBJ1-3; 9 positions match TRBD1. The CDR3 consists of 15 residues. From germline, CDR1 is MDHEN and CDR2 SYDVKM. Trimming cost V 6 bases and J 2 bases; bases outside gene matches: 5. The CDR3 spells CASSIDRGTGNTIYF. CDR3 DNA: TGTGCCAGCAGCATCGACAGGGGGACTGGAAACACCATATATTTT.

This sequence joins TRBV2 and TRBJ1-5; D gene unclear. This CDR3 contains 14 residues. V was shortened by 8 bases and J by 3 bases, with 14 bases between the two germline ends. Germline assignment: CDR1 SNHLY and CDR2 FYNNEI. This CDR3 reads CASGWEVANQPQHF. CDR3 nucleotides: TGTGCCAGCGGGTGGGAGGTGGCCAATCAGCCCCAGCATTTT. Based on the CDR3 plus reference TRBV2 and TRBJ1-5, the full variable domain is EPEVTQTPSHQVTQMGQEVILRCVPISNHLYFYWYRQILGQKVEFLVSFYNNEISEKSEIFDDQFSVERPDGSNFTLKIRSTKLEDSAMYFCASGWEVANQPQHFGDGTRLSIL.

V gene TRBV11-2 combines with J gene TRBJ2-7; 7 positions agree with TRBD1. The CDR3 runs to 16 residues. The ends lost 1 base at V and 4 bases at J; junction bases unmatched: 10. Per the germline V gene, CDR1 is SGHAT and CDR2 is FQNNGV. The CDR3 reads CASSLGHRGARYEQYF. In DNA, the CDR3 is TGTGCCAGCAGCTTAGGCCACAGGGGAGCAAGATACGAGCAGTACTTC.

This clonotype has more than one count but fewer than ten. The chain uses TRBV7-2 and TRBJ2-1; no reliable D call. This CDR3 is 14 amino acids long. Germline assignment: CDR1 SGHTA and CDR2 FQGNSA. V lost 0 bases and J lost 6, with 9 bases in between. The CDR3 region is CASSLAFQVNEQFF. The CDR3 nucleotides read TGTGCCAGCAGCTTAGCGTTCCAGGTCAATGAGCAGTTCTTC.

This clonotype was picked up many times. V and J are TRBV20-1 and TRBJ2-3; 8 positions match TRBD1. V gave up 3 bases and J gave up 3 bases; unmatched junction bases: 5. The germline V gene encodes CDR1 DFQATT and CDR2 SNEGSKA (reference sequence). This CDR3 is built from 14 residues. This chain's CDR3 is CSARQGARTDTQYF. DNA for the CDR3: TGCAGTGCTAGGCAGGGGGCGCGAACAGATACGCAGTATTTT.

This clonotype appeared a few times. The chain links TRBV7-9 to TRBJ2-1; D gene unclear. The CDR3 contains 15 residues. Germline CDR1 reads SEHNR; CDR2 reads FQNEAQ (reference sequence). Trimming cost V 4 bases and J 4 bases, with 14 bases left between them. Written as DNA, the CDR3 is TGTGCCAGCAGCTCCTTCCTTGGAACTTACAATGAGCAGTTCTTC. Translated: CASSSFLGTYNEQFF.

This clonotype was seen ten or more times. J is TRBJ2-5 and V is TRBV20-1; 10 nucleotides align to TRBD1. V lost 5 bases, J lost 4 bases, and 7 bases stayed unmatched. CDR3 length: 14 amino acids. Germline V gives CDR1 DFQATT, CDR2 SNEGSKA (reference sequence). The CDR3 loop reads CSAVGQGLGETQYF. CDR3 coding DNA: TGCAGTGCTGTGGGACAGGGGTTGGGAGAGACCCAGTACTTC.

This clonotype was recorded at least ten times. At one end, the junction sequence differs from germline, possibly due to a read error. V gene TRBV7-9 combines with J gene TRBJ1-1; D is ambiguous. Germline CDR1 SEHNR, CDR2 FQNEAQ (reference sequence). The length of the CDR3 is 16 residues. Here the CDR3 reads CASSPAVSSLYTDAFF. The CDR3 DNA follows: TGTGCCAGCAGCCCCGCAGTTTCATCATTATACACTGATGCTTTCTTT.

Many counts were recorded for this clonotype. The rearrangement links TRBV24-1 to TRBJ2-7; weak D call: TRBD2 (5 bases). V lost 9 bases to trimming and J lost 5 bases, with 7 bases between them. The CDR3 has 10 residues. Germline lookup yields CDR1 KGHDR and CDR2 SFDVKD. Here the CDR3 reads CATGGDEQYF. CDR3 sequence (DNA): TGTGCCACCGGAGGCGACGAGCAGTACTTC.

This clonotype was recorded many times. The V and J genes are TRBV5-1 and TRBJ2-2, with TRBD2 matching over 7 bases. Trimming took 1 base from V and 5 from J; bases not matched to a gene: 8. CDR1 SGHRS and CDR2 YFSETQ come from the germline V gene. CDR3 length equals 16 residues. The CDR3: CASSLTQRGRTGELFF. The CDR3 DNA reads as TGCGCCAGCAGCTTGACCCAGCGGGGTAGGACCGGGGAGCTGTTTTTT. Looking up the rest from reference TRBV5-1 and TRBJ2-2 gives the full variable domain: KAGVTQTPRYLIKTRGQQVTLSCSPISGHRSVSWYQQTPGQGLQFLFEYFSETQRNKGNFPGRFSGRQFSNSRSEMNVSTLELGDSALYLCASSLTQRGRTGELFFGEGSRLTVL.

This clonotype was detected only a few times. The chain links TRBV7-9 to TRBJ2-2; TRBD1 might be the D (5 bases). Looked up from germline, CDR1 is SEHNR and CDR2 is FQNEAQ (reference sequence). The CDR3 loop spans 16 amino acids. Trimming cost V 6 bases and J 0 bases, with 14 bases left between them. The CDR3, as DNA: TGTGCCAGCAGTCGTGCAGGGATATCGAACACCGGGGAGCTGTTTTTT. Protein sequence: CASSRAGISNTGELFF.